This is a list of T cell receptor beta chains from one sample in a study of blood T cell repertoires in COVID-19. Clones were read by immunoSEQ multiplex PCR, and TCRdb kept only the in-frame ones, dropping some. The sample contains hundreds of thousands of clones, approximately 86% of which appear only once. The specimen was peripheral blood. These receptor sequences come from a man in his 60s who had recovered from COVID-19. The CDR3 runs from the conserved cysteine through the conserved F or W. A D gene is named only where the DNA matches it firmly. Size values are once, few and many counts, or a class for expanded clones, and some rows have none.

J gene,D gene,V gene,clone size,CDR3 DNA,CDR3 protein
TRBJ2-1,-,TRBV18,-,TGTGCCAGCTCACCAAGCCTAGCGCCCACCTACAATGAGCAGTTCTTC,CASSPSLAPTYNEQFF
TRBJ2-7,-,TRBV6-6,-,TGTGCCAGCCGACCTCAGGCGCCGAGCTCCTACGAGCAGTACTTC,CASRPQAPSSYEQYF
TRBJ2-1,-,TRBV9,-,TGTGCCAGCAGCCCTCTTCCCGCGGGCGTTGAGCAGTTCTTC,CASSPLPAGVEQFF
TRBJ1-1,-,TRBV2,-,TGTGCCAGCGGTGTACAGGAAAACTTGAACACTGAAGCTTTCTTT,CASGVQENLNTEAFF
TRBJ2-1,TRBD2,TRBV5-1,-,TGCGCCAGCAGCCCTAGCGGGGGATCTCTGTACAATGAGCAGTTCTTC,CASSPSGGSLYNEQFF
TRBJ2-7,TRBD1,TRBV30,-,TGTGCCTGGAGTGAGGACAGGGGGACCTACGAGCAGTACTTC,CAWSEDRGTYEQYF
TRBJ2-2,TRBD1,TRBV5-1,-,TGCGCCAGCAGCGGGACAGGGGATTGGACCGGGGAGCTGTTTTTT,CASSGTGDWTGELFF
TRBJ1-5,-,TRBV6-4,-,TGTGCCAGCAGTGACTCGAAACGCAGGGCAAATCAGCCCCAGCATTTT,CASSDSKRRANQPQHF
TRBJ2-7,-,TRBV6-5,-,TGTGCCAGCAAACAGGGAGCACCGAGGAGGGAGCAGTACTTC,CASKQGAPRREQYF
TRBJ2-3,TRBD1,TRBV7-9,-,TGTGCCAGCAGCTCCCCCAACAGGGGGATGGAAGATACGCAGTATTTT,CASSSPNRGMEDTQYF
TRBJ2-2,TRBD2,TRBV2,-,TGTGCCAGCAATCGCCTACTAGCGATCGGGGAGCTGTTTTTT,CASNRLLAIGELFF
TRBJ1-5,-,TRBV19,-,TGTGCCAGTAGTGCCTCTCAGGGACAAGGGGTTTTGCCCCAGCATTTT,CASSASQGQGVLPQHF
TRBJ2-3,-,TRBV24-1,-,TGTGCCACCAGTGACCCCTTAGGACTTTTAGATACGCAGTATTTT,CATSDPLGLLDTQYF
TRBJ2-7,TRBD1,TRBV5-1,once,TGCGCCAGCAGCTTGGGAGGGGGCGACTACGAGCAGTACTTC,CASSLGGGDYEQYF
TRBJ1-2,-,TRBV18,-,TGTGCCAGCTCAGATCTAGGACAAGCCTTTAACTATGGCTACACCTTC,CASSDLGQAFNYGYTF
TRBJ2-7,-,TRBV11-2,-,TGTGCCAGCAGCTTAGGGCGCCGAGGCTCCTACGAGCAGTACTTC,CASSLGRRGSYEQYF
TRBJ1-3,-,TRBV7-9,-,TGTGCCAGCAGCTCCGGACAGACCCCTCCTGGAAACACCATATATTTT,CASSSGQTPPGNTIYF
TRBJ1-1,-,TRBV3-1/TRBV3-2,-,TGTGCCAGCAGCCACCACGGTCAGGTGAACACTGAAGCTTTCTTT,CASSHHGQVNTEAFF
TRBJ2-1,TRBD1,TRBV29-1,-,TGCAGCGCGGACAGGGGATCCTACAATGAGCAGTTCTTC,CSADRGSYNEQFF
TRBJ2-5,TRBD1,TRBV5-6,-,TGTGCCAGCAGCCGGGACAGGGAAGAGACCCAGTACTTC,CASSRDREETQYF
TRBJ1-2,TRBD1,TRBV5-4,-,TGTGCCAGCAGTTATACAGGGGGTAGCTATGGCTACACCTTC,CASSYTGGSYGYTF
TRBJ1-2,-,TRBV27,-,TGTGCCAGCAGTTCAGGGGACGGCTACACCTTC,CASSSGDGYTF